The T cell receptor (beta chain) described here comes from a study of blood T cell repertoires in COVID-19. Original data processing: From reference gene primer amplification, estimates of nucleated cell counts were derived. Some clones are missing from TCRdb's copy, which holds only in-frame ones; the method was immunoSEQ multiplex PCR. The D gene and trimming were derived from the DNA, and the V and J assignments and clone size from that table. The sample has roughly 60,000 clones, approximately 80% seen once; the top ten hold about 3.4%. By frequency in the sample, this clone is medium-sized (0.01 to 0.1%). The sequencing sample was made of peripheral blood. This receptor was identified in a man aged 55-75 years with acute or convalescent COVID-19.

CDR3 residues: CASSLEWGLASEQFF. In DNA form, the CDR3 reads TGTGCCAGCAGCTTAGAGTGGGGCTTAGCTAGTGAGCAGTTCTTC. V and J are TRBV7-9 and TRBJ2-1; perhaps TRBD1 as D (5 bases). The V gene's germline CDR1 is SEHNR and CDR2 FQNEAQ (reference sequence). The CDR3 is 15 residues long. V lost 1 base to trimming and J lost 9 bases, with 16 bases between them.